The rows below give T cell receptor beta chains drawn from one sample of a study of blood T cells in healthy people across ages. From the 5' RACE reads, TCRdb called clonotypes with MiXCR, one entry per CDR3 protein. The sample includes approximately 780,000 distinct CDR3 sequences, approximately 24% seen only once; the top ten take around 2.9%. These data were also filed under a second study, of T cells of mothers and their children.

The sample consisted of blood. These receptors were obtained from a boy between 10 and 17 years old in good health. Both conserved end residues are trimmed from each CDR3. The order of the fields is J gene, V gene, CDR3 protein.

>TRBJ1-2|TRBV5-1
ASSTGTGVIGYT
>NA|TRBV7-8
ASSPRLVSGGEQF
>TRBJ1-4|TRBV29-1
SVRNEKLF
>NA|TRBV3-1
ASNPRTGPSYEQY
>TRBJ1-2|TRBV12-3/TRBV12-4
ASSFQGPDGYT
>TRBJ2-7|TRBV12-3/TRBV12-4
ASSAYGTGVSEQY
>TRBJ1-1|TRBV3-1
ASSQDGRPELNTEAF
>TRBJ1-2|TRBV5-1
ASSLEGSEGYT
>TRBJ1-2|TRBV7-9
ATSPTNYGYT
>TRBJ2-7|TRBV5-1
ASSSTGAGDEQY
>TRBJ2-1|TRBV5-1
ASSPDRVDEQF
>TRBJ2-1|TRBV11-2
ASSLGLAGALRNEQF
>TRBJ2-7|TRBV3-1
ASSQVPGQGSYEQY
>TRBJ1-2|TRBV2
ATKDGRIYGYT
>TRBJ2-3|TRBV6-2/TRBV6-3
ASSYSILRADTQY
>TRBJ2-5|TRBV7-9
ASSPYPGQAQETQY
>NA|TRBV7-9
ASSLGPDNNEQF
>NA|TRBV7-2
ASSLGVGLNNEQF
>TRBJ2-5|TRBV10-3
AISDSRGHSETQY
>TRBJ1-1|TRBV20-1
SARFPAQMNTEAF
>TRBJ2-2|TRBV9
ASSFADSPGELF
>NA|TRBV6-1
ASNGDQPLYEQY
>TRBJ2-4|TRBV20-1
SASRGLSAKNIQY
>TRBJ2-2|TRBV10-3
AISENRNTGELF
>TRBJ2-1|TRBV20-1
SARDRGAGGGSYNEQF
>TRBJ2-5|TRBV5-4
ASSLARGSQETQY
>NA|TRBV11-2
ASSLTGTGYEQY
>TRBJ1-4|TRBV15
ATSRIQGANEKLF
>TRBJ1-2|TRBV6-1
ASRRAPNYGYT
>NA|TRBV7-8
ASSRGGQGIYEQY
>TRBJ2-7|TRBV24-1
ATAGQGNEQY
>TRBJ2-3|TRBV4-1
ASSQEGSGGLITDTQY
>TRBJ2-5|TRBV18
ASSPETGIIGAQY
>TRBJ2-5|TRBV3-1
ASSQELTSGSFEEETQY
>TRBJ1-2|TRBV25-1
ASTKKGQEYGYT
>TRBJ2-2|TRBV13
ASSPPDRGRGELF
>TRBJ2-1|TRBV2
ASSESGEDEQF
>TRBJ2-3|TRBV5-1
ASSLAKGEAQY
>TRBJ2-3|TRBV20-1
SASASLAELTDTQY
>TRBJ2-7|TRBV19
ASTPIWGGAPTEQY
>TRBJ2-7|TRBV28
AASGLADEQY
>TRBJ2-3|TRBV2
ASSEGGFAADTQY
>NA|TRBV12-3/TRBV12-4
ASSARQFYNEQF
>TRBJ2-5|TRBV6-6
ASSYPAETQY
>TRBJ2-3|TRBV27
ASSFSRLDTQY
>TRBJ2-7|TRBV5-1
ASSSGLAGTYEQY
>TRBJ2-3|TRBV10-1
ASSESTAGGTDTQY
>TRBJ2-7|TRBV20-1
SARRLQGRLPYEQY
>NA|TRBV13
ASSISGQGYYEQY
>TRBJ1-2|TRBV12-3/TRBV12-4
ASSYGEGYGYT
>TRBJ2-1|TRBV10-2
ASSSSGTGYNEQF
>TRBJ2-2|TRBV7-2
ASSFQASVTGELF
>TRBJ1-4|TRBV7-2
ASSLDRGTEKLF
>TRBJ1-2|TRBV20-1
SAYNDQGFGYT
>TRBJ2-1|TRBV10-3
AISEQRGGYNEQF